Given below is one TCR beta chain in context. The antigen is unknown. The source of the sample is a study of identical twins. Template switching, a step in the protocol, added a universal primer site, and cDNA carried unique molecular identifiers. TCRdb passed the 5' RACE reads through MiXCR, listing each CDR3 protein once. The data show over 250,000 distinct CDR3 sequences, roughly 10% seen once. Study results and limitations: Out-of-frame alpha sequences common to twins exhibited an excess of low generation probability. Partial confounding of zero-insertion analyses by invariant MAIT and iNKT cells was possible.

CDR3 length equals 13 residues. In germline, CDR1 is MNHEY, CDR2 SMNVEV (reference sequence). V was cut by 0 bases and J by 5 bases, with 7 bases left in between. This same sample was also part of a study on yellow fever vaccine responses in identical twins.

The V gene is TRBV27, the J gene TRBJ1-2, with unresolved D. Sequencing was carried out using CD8+ T cells sorted from blood. The sequence was obtained from a woman aged 18-29 years in good health. CDR3 DNA: TGTGCCAGCAGTTTATCCCCCCTATATGGCTACACCTTC. Protein: CASSLSPLYGYTF.